This entry is about one T cell receptor beta chain. Its antigen remains unknown. These data belong to a study of shared clonotypes between healthy human individuals. As for the study in general: A couple of women and a few men aged 18 to 49 made up the donors. General observations from the study: Sampling included only blood; tissue repertoires likely differ.

In the original analysis: Junction-only sequences produced by ImmunoSEQ had no quality scores, so filtering differed. Assay: immunoSEQ multiplex PCR; the TCRdb copy retains only in-frame clones and omits some. V, J and clone size reflect that table, while D and trimming were determined from the DNA. The sample shows some 2.3 million clones, 85% to 95% of them seen only once. The donors were all Caucasian adults (living in Nashville, Tennessee). Sequenced material: naive CD4+ T cells from PBMCs. Subset of the sample: CD45RA+ positively selected. This clonotype originated in a man between 18 and 35 years old in good health. Some clones in this sample may be carry-over from other donors' samples.

Here the CDR3 reads CASSMSVSGNTIYF. CDR3 bases: TGTGCCAGTAGTATGTCGGTCTCTGGAAACACCATATATTTT. The genes are TRBV19 and TRBJ1-3; unclear D gene. V was trimmed by 3 bases and J by 0 bases, leaving 6 bases between them. The CDR3 has 14 amino acids. Germline assignment: CDR1 LNHDA and CDR2 SQIVND (reference sequence).